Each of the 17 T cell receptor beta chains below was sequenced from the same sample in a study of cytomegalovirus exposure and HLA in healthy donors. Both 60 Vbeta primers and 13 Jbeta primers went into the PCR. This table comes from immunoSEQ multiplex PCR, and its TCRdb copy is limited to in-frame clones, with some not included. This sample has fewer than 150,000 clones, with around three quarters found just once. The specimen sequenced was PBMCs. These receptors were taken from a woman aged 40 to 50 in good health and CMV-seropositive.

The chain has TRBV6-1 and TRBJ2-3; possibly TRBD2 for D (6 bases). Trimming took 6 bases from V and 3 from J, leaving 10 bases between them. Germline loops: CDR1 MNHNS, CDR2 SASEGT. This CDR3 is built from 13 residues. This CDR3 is CASSPAGTDTQYF. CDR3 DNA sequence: TGTGCCAGCAGCCCCGCGGGAACAGATACGCAGTATTTT.

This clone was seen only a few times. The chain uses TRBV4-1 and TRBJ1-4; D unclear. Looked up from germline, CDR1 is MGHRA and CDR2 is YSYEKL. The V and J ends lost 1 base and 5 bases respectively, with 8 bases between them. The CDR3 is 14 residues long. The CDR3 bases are TGCGCCAGCAGCCAAGGGCAGGTCAATGAAAAACTGTTTTTT. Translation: CASSQGQVNEKLFF.

CDR3 amino acids: CATSTEEGTEAFF. In nucleotides, the CDR3 is TGTGCCACCTCGACCGAGGAGGGAACTGAAGCTTTCTTT. This chain joins TRBV2 and TRBJ1-1; no clear D gene. Germline V gene sequence: CDR1 SNHLY, CDR2 FYNNEI. Trimming stripped 10 bases from V and 5 bases from J, with 17 bases between. CDR3 size: 13 residues.

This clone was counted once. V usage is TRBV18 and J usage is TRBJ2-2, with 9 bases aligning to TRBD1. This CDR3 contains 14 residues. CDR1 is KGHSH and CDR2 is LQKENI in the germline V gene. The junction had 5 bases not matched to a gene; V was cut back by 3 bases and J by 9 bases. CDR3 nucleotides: TGTGCCAGCTCACCGGGACAGGGAGCGAGGGAGCTGTTTTTT. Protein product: CASSPGQGARELFF.

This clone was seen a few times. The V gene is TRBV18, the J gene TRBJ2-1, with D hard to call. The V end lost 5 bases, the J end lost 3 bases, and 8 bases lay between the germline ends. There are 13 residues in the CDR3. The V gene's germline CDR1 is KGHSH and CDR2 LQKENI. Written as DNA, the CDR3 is TGTGCCAGCTCATCGGGTCTCTACAATGAGCAGTTCTTC. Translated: CASSSGLYNEQFF.

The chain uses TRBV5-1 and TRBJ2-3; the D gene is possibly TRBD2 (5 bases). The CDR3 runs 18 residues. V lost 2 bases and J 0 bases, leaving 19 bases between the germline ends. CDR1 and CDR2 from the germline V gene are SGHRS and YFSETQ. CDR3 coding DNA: TGCGCCAGCAGCTTCCGGGCGGCAGCGGAGACTAGCACAGATACGCAGTATTTT. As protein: CASSFRAAAETSTDTQYF. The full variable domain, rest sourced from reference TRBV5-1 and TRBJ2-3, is KAGVTQTPRYLIKTRGQQVTLSCSPISGHRSVSWYQQTPGQGLQFLFEYFSETQRNKGNFPGRFSGRQFSNSRSEMNVSTLELGDSALYLCASSFRAAAETSTDTQYFGPGTRLTVL.

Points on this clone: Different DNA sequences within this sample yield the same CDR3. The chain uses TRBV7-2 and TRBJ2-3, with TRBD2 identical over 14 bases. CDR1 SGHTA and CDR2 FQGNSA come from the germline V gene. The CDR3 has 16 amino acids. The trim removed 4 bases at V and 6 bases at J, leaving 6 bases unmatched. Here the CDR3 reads CASSSGLAGGVDTQYF. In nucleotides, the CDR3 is TGTGCCAGCAGCTCAGGACTAGCGGGAGGTGTGGATACGCAGTATTTT.

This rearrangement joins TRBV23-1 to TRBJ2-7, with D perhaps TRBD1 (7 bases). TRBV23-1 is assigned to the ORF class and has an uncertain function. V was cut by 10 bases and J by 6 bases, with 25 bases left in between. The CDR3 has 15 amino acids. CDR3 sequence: CATGGQSDYHPEQYF. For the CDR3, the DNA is TGCGCCACCGGGGGACAGTCTGATTACCATCCCGAGCAGTACTTC.

The CDR3 protein is CASSKAPVPSINYGYTF. DNA for the CDR3: TGTGCCAGCAGCAAAGCTCCAGTTCCAAGTATTAACTATGGCTACACCTTC. The chain is built from TRBV21-1 and TRBJ1-2; TRBD1, the table's D call, was not compared with the DNA. TRBV21-1 has pseudogene status. The CDR3 extends over 17 amino acids.

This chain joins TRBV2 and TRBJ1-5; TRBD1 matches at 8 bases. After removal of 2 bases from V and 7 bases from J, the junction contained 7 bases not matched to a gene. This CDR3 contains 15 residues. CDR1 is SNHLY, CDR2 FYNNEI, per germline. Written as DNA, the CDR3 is TGTGCCAGCAGTGAATCGCCGGGACAGGAACAGCCCCAGCATTTT. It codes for CASSESPGQEQPQHF.

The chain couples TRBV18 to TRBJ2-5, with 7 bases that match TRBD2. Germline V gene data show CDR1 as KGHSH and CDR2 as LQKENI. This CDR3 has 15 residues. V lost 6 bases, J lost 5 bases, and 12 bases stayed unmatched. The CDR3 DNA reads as TGTGCCAGCTCCCCAAACGGCGGGAGTACGGAGACCCAGTACTTC. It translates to CASSPNGGSTETQYF.

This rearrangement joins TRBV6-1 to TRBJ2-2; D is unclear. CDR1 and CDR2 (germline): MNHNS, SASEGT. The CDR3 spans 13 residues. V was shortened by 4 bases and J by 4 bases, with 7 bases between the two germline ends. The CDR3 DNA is TGTGCCAGCAGTGCCCCTTCCACCGGGGAGCTGTTTTTT. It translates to CASSAPSTGELFF.

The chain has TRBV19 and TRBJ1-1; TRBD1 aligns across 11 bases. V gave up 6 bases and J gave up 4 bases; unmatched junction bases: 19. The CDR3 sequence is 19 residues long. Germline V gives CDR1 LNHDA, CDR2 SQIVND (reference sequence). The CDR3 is CASSIGTGGFEGRSTEAFF. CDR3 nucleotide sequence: TGTGCCAGTAGCATCGGGACAGGGGGGTTCGAGGGGCGATCCACTGAAGCTTTCTTT.

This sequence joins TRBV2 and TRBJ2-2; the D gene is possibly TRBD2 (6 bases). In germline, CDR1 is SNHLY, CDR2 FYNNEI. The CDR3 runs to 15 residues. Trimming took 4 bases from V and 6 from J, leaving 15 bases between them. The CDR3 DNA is TGTGCCAGCAGTGGGGTGACTAGATCACCCGGGGAGCTGTTTTTT. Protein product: CASSGVTRSPGELFF.

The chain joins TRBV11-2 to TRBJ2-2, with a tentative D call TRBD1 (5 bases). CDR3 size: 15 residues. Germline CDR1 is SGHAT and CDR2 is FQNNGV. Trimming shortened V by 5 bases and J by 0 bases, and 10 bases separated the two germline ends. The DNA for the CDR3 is TGTGCCAGCAGCAAGGGGCCCTCGAACACCGGGGAGCTGTTTTTT. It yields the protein CASSKGPSNTGELFF.

This CDR3 is CASSKKGQSKETQYF. In DNA form, the CDR3 reads TGTGCCAGCAGTAAAAAGGGACAGTCAAAAGAGACCCAGTACTTC. V is TRBV2 and J is TRBJ2-5; 7 bases fit TRBD1. Germline V gives CDR1 SNHLY, CDR2 FYNNEI. CDR3 size: 15 residues. V was pared by 5 bases and J by 3 bases, with 9 bases of the junction left unmatched.

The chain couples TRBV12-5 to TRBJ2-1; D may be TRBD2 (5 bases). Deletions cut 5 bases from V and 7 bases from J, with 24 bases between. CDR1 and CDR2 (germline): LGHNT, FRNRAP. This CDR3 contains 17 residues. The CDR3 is CASGPPGREWGGNEQFF. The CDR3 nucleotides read TGTGCTAGTGGTCCCCCCGGCCGGGAATGGGGTGGAAATGAGCAGTTCTTC.